The 11 T cell receptor beta chains listed next were all sequenced from one sample in a study of blood T cell repertoires in COVID-19. Profiled with immunoSEQ multiplex PCR; TCRdb holds only in-frame clones, not every one. Of about 250,000 clones listed, 65% to 90% are singletons. Sequencing input: peripheral blood. The receptors originated from a man in his fifties with active or convalescent COVID-19.

The chain recombines TRBV30 with TRBJ2-7; 10 bases align to TRBD1. V was clipped by 2 bases and J by 6 bases; unmatched bases: 4. Germline V lookup: CDR1 GTSNPN, CDR2 SVGIG (reference sequence). The CDR3 extends over 13 amino acids. CDR3 DNA: TGTGCCTGGAGTTCGGACAGGGGGACCGAGCAGTACTTC. Its protein is CAWSSDRGTEQYF.

A single count supports this clone. The chain carries TRBV12-5 and TRBJ2-5; 7 nucleotides line up with TRBD1. The CDR3 runs to 15 residues. Losses at the gene ends were 6 bases for V and 5 bases for J; bases not matched to a gene: 12. The germline gives CDR1 LGHNT, CDR2 FRNRAP. CDR3 bases: TGTGCTAGTGGCAAACAGGGGCCCAGGGGGGAGACCCAGTACTTC. This codes for CASGKQGPRGETQYF.

The chain has TRBV7-6 and TRBJ2-7, with 12 bases fitting TRBD2. There are 16 residues in the CDR3. Germline CDR1 SGHVS, CDR2 FNYEAQ. Germline trimming cut 5 bases from V and 3 bases from J; bases unmatched to any gene: 8. The CDR3 DNA reads as TGTGCCAGCAGCCTAGGGGGGGGACTAGCGGGCTACGAGCAGTACTTC. The encoded protein is CASSLGGGLAGYEQYF. The complete variable domain, with remaining parts taken from reference TRBV7-6 and TRBJ2-7, reads GAGVSQSPRYKVTKRGQDVALRCDPISGHVSLYWYRQALGQGPEFLTYFNYEAQQDKSGLPNDRFSAERPEGSISTLTIQRTEQRDSAMYRCASSLGGGLAGYEQYFGPGTRLTVT.

The V call is TRBV27, the J call TRBJ2-2, with 12 bases that match TRBD2. Trimming removed 2 bases from V and 5 bases from J; junction bases left unmatched: 9. Germline CDR1 is MNHEY and CDR2 is SMNVEV (reference sequence). The CDR3 is 18 residues long. Here the CDR3 DNA reads TGTGCCAGCAGTTTAATAAGGGCTAGCGGGAGGGTGACCGGGGAGCTGTTTTTT. This translates into CASSLIRASGRVTGELFF.

The V and J genes are TRBV12-3 or TRBV12-4 and TRBJ2-1; D call uncertain. The germline V and J ends were trimmed by 6 bases and 6 bases, with 9 bases remaining between them. The CDR3 spans 12 residues. The CDR3: CASSNRVNEQFF. The DNA for the CDR3 is TGTGCCAGCAGCAACAGAGTCAATGAGCAGTTCTTC.

This rearrangement joins TRBV2 to TRBJ2-7; 13 bases align to TRBD2. This CDR3 is 16 amino acids long. CDR1 and CDR2 (germline): SNHLY, FYNNEI. J gave up 3 bases and V 4 bases, and 6 bases lay outside the gene matches. The CDR3 is CASSAGTSGNRYEQYF. DNA of the CDR3: TGTGCCAGCAGTGCGGGGACTAGCGGGAATCGCTACGAGCAGTACTTC.

The rearrangement uses TRBV7-3 and TRBJ2-3; 11 bases align to TRBD2. V dropped 2 bases and J dropped 7; count of bases not matched to a gene: 8. This CDR3 has 16 residues. CDR1 and CDR2 (germline): SGHTA, FQGTGA. The CDR3 coding sequence is TGTGCCAGCAGCTTAGGGACTAGCGGAGGGGGGAATACGCAGTATTTT. Amino acids: CASSLGTSGGGNTQYF.

This chain links TRBV5-1 with TRBJ1-5; maybe TRBD1 (5 bases). Trimming removed 0 bases at V and 5 bases at J, with 15 bases between. CDR1 is SGHRS, CDR2 YFSETQ, per germline. The CDR3 runs 16 residues. The CDR3 nucleotides are TGCGCCAGCAGCTTGGAGGGCAGGGATAATTATCAGCCCCAGCATTTT. This translates into CASSLEGRDNYQPQHF.

This chain uses TRBV2 with TRBJ2-7; D ambiguous. Trimming took off 7 bases at V and 2 bases at J, with 15 bases between the two ends. The CDR3 sequence is 14 residues long. Germline CDR1 SNHLY, CDR2 FYNNEI. Here the CDR3 DNA reads TGTGCCAGCACATCCGAGCCCGTGGCCTACGAGCAGTACTTC. Protein product: CASTSEPVAYEQYF.

This chain links TRBV3-1 (or the pseudogene TRBV3-2) with TRBJ2-6; no clear D. This CDR3 is built from 16 residues. Germline CDR1 is LGHDT and CDR2 is YNNKEL (reference sequence). The V end was cut by 4 bases, the J end by 6 bases, with 16 bases between. Here the CDR3 DNA reads TGTGCCAGCAGCCCCCTGACTCTCCATGTGGCCAACGTCCTGACTTTC. Translated, it gives CASSPLTLHVANVLTF.

The chain is built from TRBV28 and TRBJ2-1, with 7 bases aligning to TRBD1. Germline V CDR1 and CDR2: MDHEN, SYDVKM. V trimming: 6 bases; J trimming: 2 bases; junction bases outside the gene matches: 13. The CDR3 spans 17 residues. The CDR3 sequence is CASSPGGSRGPYNEQFF. The CDR3 DNA reads TGTGCCAGCAGCCCAGGGGGAAGCAGGGGACCCTACAATGAGCAGTTCTTC.